What follows is one TCR beta chain and its context. The source of the sample is a study of early T cells in non-severe SARS-CoV-2 infection. Per germline, CDR1 MGHRA and CDR2 YSYEKL. The CDR3 loop spans 17 amino acids. J gave up 5 bases and V 0 bases, and 8 bases lay outside the gene matches. TCRdb passed the 5' RACE reads through MiXCR, listing each CDR3 protein once. The table shows roughly 76,000 distinct CDR3 sequences, with less than 15% occurring only once. The receptor comes from an adult who was a healthcare worker with PCR-confirmed SARS-CoV-2 infection or an uninfected control (not recorded which). The J gene is TRBJ1-4, the V gene TRBV4-1; 8 bases align to TRBD1. Specimen: whole blood. In DNA form, the CDR3 reads TGCGCCAGCAGCCAAGAGATTATGAGACAGGGGAATGAAAAACTGTTTTTT. Its translation: CASSQEIMRQGNEKLFF.